This T cell receptor (beta chain) derives from a study of regulatory T cells in long-lasting Graves disease. This clonotype was seen many times. The antigen is unknown. The ends were cut back, 4 bases at V and 4 bases at J, with 22 bases in the middle. Germline CDR1 and CDR2: MDHEN and SYDVKM. The CDR3 loop spans 17 amino acids. Overall study results and limits: Persistent disease was characterized by preferential usage of TRBV28, TRBJ1-2 and TRBJ2-5.

Indicated time point: persistent/refractory GD, antithyroid drugs over 5 years with positive TRAb. The TCR library was made from RNA extracted from PBMCs. According to the study, TCR beta libraries were built with iRepertoire HTBI primers and CDR3-region Arm-PCR. MiXCR, applied by TCRdb to the multiplex PCR reads, yields one record per CDR3 protein. The table includes 350,000 to 450,000 distinct CDR3 sequences, roughly a fifth detected once. This TCR was sampled from a female donor with Graves disease. J is TRBJ2-5 and V is TRBV28; D possibly corresponds to TRBD2 (6 bases). The material was peripheral blood mononuclear cells (PBMCs), obtained when the disease was refractory, from a patient treated with antithyroid drugs. The CDR3 DNA follows: TGTGCCAGCAGTTCCTCCGGGACTTCCCCCACAGGAGAGACCCAGTACTTC. Its translation is CASSSSGTSPTGETQYF.